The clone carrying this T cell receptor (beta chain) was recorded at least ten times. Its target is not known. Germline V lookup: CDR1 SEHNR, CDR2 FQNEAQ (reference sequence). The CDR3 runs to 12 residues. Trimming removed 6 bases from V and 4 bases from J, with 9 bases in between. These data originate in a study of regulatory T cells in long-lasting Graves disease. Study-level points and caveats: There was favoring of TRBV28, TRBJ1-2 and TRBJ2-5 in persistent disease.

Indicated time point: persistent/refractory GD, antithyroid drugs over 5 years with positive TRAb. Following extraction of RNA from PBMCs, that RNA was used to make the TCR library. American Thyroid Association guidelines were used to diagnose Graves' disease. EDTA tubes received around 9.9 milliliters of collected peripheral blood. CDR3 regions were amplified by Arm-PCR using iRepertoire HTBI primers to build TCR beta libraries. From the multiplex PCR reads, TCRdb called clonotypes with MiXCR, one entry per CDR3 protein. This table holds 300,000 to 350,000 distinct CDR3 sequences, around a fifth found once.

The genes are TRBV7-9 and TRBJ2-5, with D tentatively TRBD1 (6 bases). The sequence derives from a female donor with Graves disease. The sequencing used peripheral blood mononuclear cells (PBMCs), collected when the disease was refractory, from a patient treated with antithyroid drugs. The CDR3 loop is CASSYRAETQYF. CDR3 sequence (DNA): TGTGCCAGCAGTTACAGGGCAGAGACCCAGTACTTC.